A selection of T cell receptor beta chains follows, all from one sample in a study of neurological immune-mediated disorders. TCRdb ran MiXCR on the 5' RACE reads and lists one entry per CDR3 protein. The data hold under 70,000 distinct CDR3 sequences, with 4% to 6% observed a single time. Sequencing was performed on PBMCs. Receptors originate from a woman in her 30s with multiple sclerosis. Both conserved end residues are part of each CDR3. D genes are given only for firm matches. Expanded clones get a size class; other rows say once, few or many, or leave the size out.

15 | TRBJ2-1 | TRBV5-4 | - | many | TGTGCCAGCAGCCCTGACGGACAGCCAAGTAATGAGCAGTTCTTC | CASSPDGQPSNEQFF
14 | TRBJ1-2 | TRBV20-1 | TRBD1 | many | TGCAGTGCTTCCACCGGGACAGGCAACTATGGCTACACCTTC | CSASTGTGNYGYTF
14 | TRBJ2-4 | TRBV5-1 | - | many | TGCGCCAGCAGCTTGGCAACAGGTGAAAACATTCAGTACTTC | CASSLATGENIQYF
14 | TRBJ1-5 | TRBV6-6 | - | many | TGTGCCAGCAGTTACTCTGGCAGGGAGCAGCCCCAGCATTTT | CASSYSGREQPQHF
17 | TRBJ1-5 | TRBV20-1 | - | many | TGCAGTGCTAGAGATTTTTCGGCAGGGGTAGTCAATCAGCCCCAGCATTTT | CSARDFSAGVVNQPQHF
15 | TRBJ1-5 | TRBV12-3/TRBV12-4 | TRBD1 | many | TGTGCCAGCAGCTATACAGGGGGCACCGGTCAGCCCCAGCATTTT | CASSYTGGTGQPQHF
15 | TRBJ2-3 | TRBV6-4 | - | many | TGTGCCAGCAGCGACTCGCATACAATCACAGATACGCAGTATTTT | CASSDSHTITDTQYF
14 | TRBJ2-7 | TRBV3-1 | - | few | TGTGCCAGCAGCTCGAGACAGGCGTTGGGCGAGCAGTACTTC | CASSSRQALGEQYF
16 | TRBJ2-1 | TRBV3-1 | TRBD2 | many | TGTGCCAGCAGCCAAGATTACCAGCGGGGTTACAATGAGCAGTTCTTC | CASSQDYQRGYNEQFF
13 | TRBJ2-1 | TRBV20-1 | - | many | TGCAGTGCCCGGGGGCTCTCCTACAATGAGCAGTTCTTC | CSARGLSYNEQFF
15 | TRBJ2-1 | TRBV9 | TRBD2 | many | TGTGCCAGCAGCCAAACGGGGGGCTCCTACAATGAGCAGTTCTTC | CASSQTGGSYNEQFF
14 | TRBJ2-3 | TRBV24-1 | TRBD2 | - | TGTGCCACCAGTGGGGGAGGGAGCACAGATACGCAGTATTTT | CATSGGGSTDTQYF
14 | TRBJ1-4 | TRBV29-1 | - | many | TGCAGCGTTGCCCCCGGGGCAACTAATGAAAAACTGTTTTTT | CSVAPGATNEKLFF
15 | TRBJ2-1 | TRBV2 | - | many | TGTGCCAGCAGTAAAGACAGAAGCTCCTACAATGAGCAGTTCTTC | CASSKDRSSYNEQFF
15 | TRBJ2-7 | TRBV7-8 | - | many | TGTGCCAGCAGCTTAAGCCTCTGGGGATCCTACGAGCAGTACTTC | CASSLSLWGSYEQYF
17 | TRBJ2-6 | TRBV28 | TRBD1 | many | TGTGCCAGCAGTCCACAACAGGGGGCGTGGGGGGCCAACGTCCTGACTTTC | CASSPQQGAWGANVLTF
17 | TRBJ1-6 | TRBV10-3 | - | - | TGTGCCATCAGTGAGACCAGACATAGCGGCTTTAATTCACCCCTCCACTTT | CAISETRHSGFNSPLHF
14 | TRBJ2-1 | TRBV20-1 | TRBD2 | many | TGCAGTGTCCCGATAGCGGGGGGAAGTAATGAGCAGTTCTTC | CSVPIAGGSNEQFF
12 | TRBJ1-5 | TRBV20-1 | - | - | TGCAGTGCTAGCCAGGGCCCTCAGCCCCAGCATTTT | CSASQGPQPQHF
14 | TRBJ2-3 | TRBV20-1 | TRBD1 | many | TGCAGTGCCCCCCGGACAGGGCGCTTAGATACGCAGTATTTT | CSAPRTGRLDTQYF
13 | TRBJ1-3 | TRBV20-1 | - | many | TGCAGTGCTTCAACCGGGACAGGAAACACCATATATTTT | CSASTGTGNTIYF
16 | TRBJ1-1 | TRBV5-1 | - | many | TGCGCCAGCAGCTTGGCCCTACAGGCGCCGAACACTGAAGCTTTCTTT | CASSLALQAPNTEAFF
14 | TRBJ1-1 | TRBV7-9 | - | many | TGTGCCAGCAGCCCCAACAGGATGAACACTGAAGCTTTCTTT | CASSPNRMNTEAFF
14 | TRBJ2-7 | TRBV20-1 | - | many | TGCAGTGCTAGAGACAGGAGGGAACCCTACGAGCAGTACTTC | CSARDRREPYEQYF
17 | TRBJ1-2 | TRBV12-3/TRBV12-4 | - | many | TGTGCCAGCAGTATCGGACCCTCGTCTCGCCCCACCTATGGCTACACCTTC | CASSIGPSSRPTYGYTF
18 | TRBJ1-4 | TRBV4-1 | TRBD1 | many | TGCGCCAGCAGCCAAGCTCTGACAGGGGAAGCGACTAATGAAAAACTGTTTTTT | CASSQALTGEATNEKLFF
16 | TRBJ2-7 | TRBV4-1 | TRBD1 | - | TGCGCCAGCAGCCAAGTCTGGGGACAGGGAGATTACGAGCAGTACTTC | CASSQVWGQGDYEQYF
15 | TRBJ2-3 | TRBV7-2 | - | few | TGTGCCAGCAGCGCGGGTGGCCGGGGCACAGATACGCAGTATTTT | CASSAGGRGTDTQYF
14 | TRBJ1-4 | TRBV6-1 | - | many | TGTGCCAGCAGTGACAGGGGTTGGAATGAAAAACTGTTTTTT | CASSDRGWNEKLFF
15 | TRBJ2-1 | TRBV5-1 | - | - | TGCGCCAGCAGCTTCAGTGGGGGAGACTACAATGAGCAGTTCTTC | CASSFSGGDYNEQFF
12 | TRBJ2-1 | TRBV7-2 | - | - | TGTGCCAGCAGCCACCGGGGCCGTGAGCAGTTCTTC | CASSHRGREQFF
14 | TRBJ2-7 | TRBV5-1 | TRBD2 | - | TGCGCCAGCAGCGCGGGGGACCACTCCTACGAGCAGTACTTC | CASSAGDHSYEQYF
15 | TRBJ1-2 | TRBV3-1 | - | few | TGTGCCAGCAGCCAAGTCTTGGGGGTTAACTATGGCTACACCTTC | CASSQVLGVNYGYTF
13 | TRBJ2-5 | TRBV7-8 | - | many | TGTGCCAGCAGCTTAGAAGTGTGGGCGGCCCAGTACTTC | CASSLEVWAAQYF
16 | TRBJ2-4 | TRBV10-2 | TRBD2 | many | TGCGCCAGCAGTGATCCCGGGGGGGGCCATTCGAACATTCAGTACTTC | CASSDPGGGHSNIQYF
12 | TRBJ2-1 | TRBV20-1 | - | many | TGCAGTGCTAAGTGGGGGTACGATGAGCAGTTCTTC | CSAKWGYDEQFF
16 | TRBJ2-1 | TRBV20-1 | TRBD2 | - | TGCAGTGCTAGAGATCGTAGCGGGGTTCGCTACAATGAGCAGTTCTTC | CSARDRSGVRYNEQFF
13 | TRBJ2-5 | TRBV20-1 | TRBD2 | few | TGCAGTGCTGGGACTACTCACCAAGAGACCCAGTACTTC | CSAGTTHQETQYF
13 | TRBJ2-2 | TRBV20-1 | - | many | TGCAGTGCCCCGAGTGGGAACACCGGGGAGCTGTTTTTT | CSAPSGNTGELFF
14 | TRBJ1-2 | TRBV29-1 | - | many | TGCAGCGTTGAGAACCCACGCGGCAACTATGGCTACACCTTC | CSVENPRGNYGYTF
14 | TRBJ2-5 | TRBV7-9 | - | many | TGTGCCAGCAGCCCGGTTAACGGCAAAGAGACCCAGTACTTC | CASSPVNGKETQYF
14 | TRBJ1-1 | TRBV9 | - | many | TGTGCCAGCAGCGTAGGGGGGGTGAGGGCCGAAGCTTTCTTT | CASSVGGVRAEAFF
12 | TRBJ2-7 | TRBV20-1 | - | many | TGCAGTGCTACAGGGGACGCCTACGAGCAGTACTTC | CSATGDAYEQYF
15 | TRBJ1-1 | TRBV5-6 | TRBD1 | many | TGTGCCAGCAGACGACAGGGGACTCGGCTCACTGAAGCTTTCTTT | CASRRQGTRLTEAFF
12 | TRBJ2-2 | TRBV7-8 | - | many | TGTGCCAGCAGCTTAGACGGCGGGGAGCTGTTTTTT | CASSLDGGELFF